One sample yielded the 25 T cell receptor beta chains listed below, sequenced in a study of shared clonotypes between healthy human individuals. Libraries were prepared by immunoSEQ multiplex PCR; TCRdb keeps only in-frame clonotypes and omits some of them. The repertoire consists of 1,500,000 or so clones, with approximately 98.5% occurring once and the leading ten covering about 0.35%. Sequencing was carried out using naive CD4+ T cells sorted from blood. Subset defined: CD45RA+ positively selected. Receptor source: a man in his thirties or forties in good health.

This clone was observed once. The V call is TRBV5-1, the J call TRBJ2-2; no reliable D call. V was cut by 5 bases and J by 0 bases, with 5 bases left in between. The V gene's germline CDR1 is SGHRS and CDR2 YFSETQ. The CDR3 is 13 amino acids. CDR3 bases: TGCGCCAGCAGAAGGTCGAACACCGGGGAGCTGTTTTTT. This codes for CASRRSNTGELFF.

The chain is built from TRBV18 and TRBJ2-3; possible D gene TRBD2, 5 bases. The V end was cut by 4 bases, the J end by 4 bases, with 9 bases between. CDR1 and CDR2 (germline): KGHSH, LQKENI. The CDR3 runs 13 residues. CDR3 nucleotide sequence: TGTGCCAGCTCACGGCTAGCCGCAGATACGCAGTATTTT. Translation: CASSRLAADTQYF.

The rearrangement joins TRBV18 to TRBJ2-2; D may be TRBD2 (5 bases). V shed 1 base and J shed 0 bases, with 12 bases lying between them. Looked up from germline, CDR1 is KGHSH and CDR2 is LQKENI. The CDR3 contains 17 residues. The CDR3 sequence: CASSPLPGSANTGELFF. The CDR3 coding sequence is TGTGCCAGCTCACCACTTCCTGGTAGCGCGAACACCGGGGAGCTGTTTTTT. Looking up the rest from reference TRBV18 and TRBJ2-2 gives the full variable domain: NAGVMQNPRHLVRRRGQEARLRCSPMKGHSHVYWYRQLPEEGLKFMVYLQKENIIDESGMPKERFSAEFPKEGPSILRIQQVVRGDSAAYFCASSPLPGSANTGELFFGEGSRLTVL.

This chain connects TRBV28 to TRBJ2-7, with D tentatively TRBD1 (6 bases). The CDR3 extends over 18 amino acids. Germline loops: CDR1 MDHEN, CDR2 SYDVKM. V lost 2 bases and J lost 2, with 22 bases in between. CDR3 region: CASSLGRGANYPTYEQYF. In DNA form, the CDR3 reads TGTGCCAGCAGTTTAGGCAGGGGAGCGAACTACCCCACCTACGAGCAGTACTTC.

The CDR3 DNA sequence: TGTGCCAGCAGCGTAGGGCAGCGGGGATGGGATACGCAGTATTTT. Its translation: CASSVGQRGWDTQYF. V usage is TRBV9 and J usage is TRBJ2-3, with 7 bases matching TRBD2. The CDR3 length is 15 residues. V lost 0 bases to trimming and J lost 6 bases; unmatched junction nucleotides: 7. Germline assignment: CDR1 SGDLS and CDR2 YYNGEE.

The chain has TRBV18 and TRBJ2-2; 8 bases fit TRBD1. The germline gives CDR1 KGHSH, CDR2 LQKENI. The CDR3 is made up of 18 amino acids. Trimming removed 3 bases from V and 5 bases from J; junction bases left unmatched: 14. CDR3 region: CASSPPGDRGRVTGELFF. DNA for the CDR3: TGTGCCAGCTCACCTCCCGGAGACAGGGGACGGGTTACCGGGGAGCTGTTTTTT. Filled out from reference TRBV18 and TRBJ2-2, the complete variable domain reads NAGVMQNPRHLVRRRGQEARLRCSPMKGHSHVYWYRQLPEEGLKFMVYLQKENIIDESGMPKERFSAEFPKEGPSILRIQQVVRGDSAAYFCASSPPGDRGRVTGELFFGEGSRLTVL.

The chain uses TRBV7-3 and TRBJ2-1; D is ambiguous. CDR1 and CDR2 from the germline V gene are SGHTA and FQGTGA. CDR3 length: 15 residues. Trimming stripped 4 bases from V and 2 bases from J, with 12 bases between. The CDR3 loop reads CASSSLPETYNEQFF. The CDR3 bases are TGTGCCAGCAGCTCCTTGCCCGAGACCTACAATGAGCAGTTCTTC.

V is TRBV25-1 and J is TRBJ2-2; 11 bases agree with TRBD2. This CDR3 is built from 15 residues. Germline V gene lookup returns CDR1 MGHDK and CDR2 SYGVNS. V gave up 7 bases and J gave up 6 bases; unmatched junction bases: 7. CDR3 coding DNA: TGTGCCAGCACAGTTAGCGGGAGGGCCGCCGGGGAGCTGTTTTTT. Its protein product is CASTVSGRAAGELFF.

This CDR3 is CATSSVTANTGELFF. The CDR3 DNA is TGTGCCACCAGCTCGGTAACCGCGAACACCGGGGAGCTGTTTTTT. V usage is TRBV15 and J usage is TRBJ2-2; no reliable D call. The CDR3 runs 15 residues. CDR1 is LNHNV and CDR2 is YYDKDF in the germline V gene (reference sequence). Trimming cost V 5 bases and J 0 bases, with 10 bases left between them. The full variable domain, completed using reference TRBV15 and TRBJ2-2, is DAMVIQNPRYQVTQFGKPVTLSCSQTLNHNVMYWYQQKSSQAPKLLFHYYDKDFNNEADTPDNFQSRRPNTSFCFLDIRSPGLGDTAMYLCATSSVTANTGELFFGEGSRLTVL.

This rearrangement joins TRBV29-1 to TRBJ2-5; 8 bases agree with TRBD2. This CDR3 is built from 13 residues. Trimming cost V 7 bases and J 6 bases; bases outside gene matches: 10. Germline V gives CDR1 SQVTM, CDR2 ANQGSEA. CDR3 sequence reads: CSAEAGAGQTQYF. The CDR3 DNA follows: TGCAGCGCAGAAGCGGGGGCTGGGCAGACCCAGTACTTC.

V and J are TRBV19 and TRBJ1-1, with 9 nucleotides matching TRBD1. The trim removed 5 bases at V and 5 bases at J, leaving 12 bases unmatched. CDR1 LNHDA and CDR2 SQIVND come from the germline V gene (reference sequence). The CDR3 runs to 16 residues. The CDR3 region has the DNA TGTGCCAGTAGTTTCCTTGGCGGACAGGGGAGTACTGAAGCTTTCTTT. This encodes CASSFLGGQGSTEAFF.

This clone showed up just once. The gene calls are TRBV27 and TRBJ2-2; a possible D gene is TRBD2 (6 bases). The CDR3 extends over 16 amino acids. Trimming took off 2 bases at V and 1 base at J, with 11 bases between the two ends. Germline assignment: CDR1 MNHEY and CDR2 SMNVEV (reference sequence). This CDR3 is CASSLRAGWNTGELFF. Written as DNA, the CDR3 is TGTGCCAGCAGTTTAAGGGCGGGATGGAACACCGGGGAGCTGTTTTTT.

The V call is TRBV5-1, the J call TRBJ2-5, with D possibly being TRBD1 or TRBD2 (6 bases each). CDR3 length: 15 residues. Germline CDR1 SGHRS, CDR2 YFSETQ. The V end lost 1 base, the J end lost 5 bases, and 15 bases lay between the germline ends. This CDR3 reads CASSLSPGAVETQYF. The DNA for the CDR3 is TGCGCCAGCAGCTTGAGTCCGGGGGCTGTGGAGACCCAGTACTTC.

This rearrangement joins TRBV30 to TRBJ2-7; 9 positions agree with TRBD1. The CDR3 contains 13 residues. Germline loops: CDR1 GTSNPN, CDR2 SVGIG (reference sequence). J gave up 3 bases and V 3 bases, and 3 bases lay outside the gene matches. CDR3 amino acids: CAWRVTGGYEQYF. The CDR3 region has the DNA TGTGCCTGGAGAGTGACAGGGGGCTACGAGCAGTACTTC.

V gene TRBV29-1 combines with J gene TRBJ1-1; 8 nucleotides match TRBD1. Unmatched junction bases numbered 7, after V lost 0 bases and J lost 4 bases. Germline V gene lookup returns CDR1 SQVTM and CDR2 ANQGSEA. The CDR3 consists of 15 residues. CDR3 protein: CSVEEGYRGATEAFF. CDR3 bases: TGCAGCGTTGAAGAAGGCTACAGGGGGGCCACTGAAGCTTTCTTT.

V and J are TRBV5-1 and TRBJ1-1; TRBD1 might be the D (5 bases). CDR1 SGHRS and CDR2 YFSETQ come from the germline V gene. There are 14 residues in the CDR3. Trimming removed 4 bases at V and 4 bases at J, with 14 bases between. Here the CDR3 reads CASSPGPGGTEAFF. The CDR3 DNA follows: TGCGCCAGCAGCCCGGGACCTGGGGGCACTGAAGCTTTCTTT.

The rearrangement links TRBV11-3 to TRBJ2-7; perhaps TRBD1 as D (5 bases). The germline V and J ends were trimmed by 8 bases and 4 bases, with 9 bases remaining between them. Per germline, CDR1 SGHNT and CDR2 YENEEA. CDR3 length: 11 amino acids. The CDR3 here is CASVGAYEQYF. CDR3 in DNA: TGTGCCAGCGTAGGGGCTTACGAGCAGTACTTC.

The chain couples TRBV6-5 to TRBJ2-1; D is ambiguous. The CDR3 is made up of 13 amino acids. The germline V gene has CDR1 MNHEY and CDR2 SVGAGI. The V end was cut by 0 bases, the J end by 9 bases, with 9 bases between. The CDR3: CASSYSLVTEQFF. The CDR3 nucleotides are TGTGCCAGCAGTTACTCCTTGGTAACTGAGCAGTTCTTC.

The chain employs TRBV5-1 and TRBJ2-7; 13 positions agree with TRBD2. Trimming at V came to 3 bases and at J to 5 bases, leaving 5 bases not matched to a gene. The CDR3 is 15 amino acids. CDR1 is SGHRS and CDR2 is YFSETQ in the germline V gene. The CDR3 DNA reads TGCGCCAGCAGCTCCGATGGACTAGCGGGAGACGAGCAGTACTTC. Translating gives CASSSDGLAGDEQYF.

The rearrangement uses TRBV5-1 and TRBJ1-2; 9 positions match TRBD1. There are 15 residues in the CDR3. J gave up 2 bases and V 1 base, and 3 bases lay outside the gene matches. Germline values: CDR1 SGHRS, CDR2 YFSETQ. The CDR3 is CASSLTGQGNYGYTF. The CDR3 DNA reads TGCGCCAGCAGCTTGACGGGACAGGGAAACTATGGCTACACCTTC.

CDR3 sequence reads: CAAGLAGSTDTQYF. For the CDR3, the DNA is TGTGCAGCGGGACTAGCGGGATCCACAGATACGCAGTATTTT. This chain connects TRBV7-2 to TRBJ2-3; 13 nucleotides match TRBD2. The CDR3 has 14 amino acids. Germline CDR1 SGHTA, CDR2 FQGNSA.

In its sample, this clone was seen once. The same CDR3 can be traced to other DNA sequences in this sample. This sequence joins TRBV4-1 and TRBJ2-2, with D unresolved. The germline V and J ends were trimmed by 0 bases and 5 bases, with 4 bases remaining between them. Germline CDR1 is MGHRA and CDR2 is YSYEKL. This CDR3 region has 13 residues. The CDR3 DNA reads as TGCGCCAGCAGCCAAGATCCGACCGGGGAGCTGTTTTTT. Its protein product is CASSQDPTGELFF.

The CDR3 nucleotides are TGTGCCAGCTCATCATTCACCAGGGCGAACACTGAAGCTTTCTTT. This translates into CASSSFTRANTEAFF. This chain links TRBV18 with TRBJ1-1, with a tentative D call TRBD1 (5 bases). Germline assignment: CDR1 KGHSH and CDR2 LQKENI. The V end lost 5 bases, the J end lost 1 base, and 14 bases lay between the germline ends. CDR3 size: 15 residues.

The gene calls are TRBV4-1 and TRBJ1-3; TRBD1 matches 8 bases. Germline CDR1 is MGHRA and CDR2 is YSYEKL. This CDR3 is built from 17 residues. V lost 6 bases, J lost 4 bases, and 14 bases stayed unmatched. The CDR3 DNA reads TGCGCCAGCAGGCAGCCCTCCGGGACAGGCGTGGGAAACACCATATATTTT. Translating it yields CASRQPSGTGVGNTIYF.

V and J are TRBV19 and TRBJ1-2; 9 bases agree with TRBD1. This CDR3 is built from 16 residues. J lost 4 bases, V lost 6 bases, and 12 bases had no gene match. CDR1 and CDR2 (germline): LNHDA, SQIVND (reference sequence). CDR3 coding DNA: TGTGCCAGTAGCAATCTCAGGACAGGGGAGGGCTATGGCTACACCTTC. Protein: CASSNLRTGEGYGYTF.